This T cell receptor (beta chain) emerged from a study of T cell repertoires in cytomegalovirus infection. This clonotype was recorded a few times. Its specificity is unknown. Germline V lookup: CDR1 SGHTA, CDR2 FQGNSA. CDR3 length: 14 residues. Trimming took off 8 bases at V and 0 bases at J, with 13 bases between the two ends. TCRdb reprocessed the reads with MiXCR, giving one entry per CDR3 protein. This table holds around 540,000 distinct CDR3 sequences, 30% to 40% found once. The chain links TRBV7-2 to TRBJ1-2; TRBD1 might be the D (6 bases). This clonotype was obtained from a human donor in good health (CMV status not recorded). Some clones in this sample may be carry-over from other donors' samples. The specimen was cultured PBMCs, collected from culture after CMV antigen stimulation. The CDR3 loop reads CASGPGGSNYGYTF. CDR3 bases: TGTGCCAGCGGCCCCGGGGGCTCTAACTATGGCTACACCTTC.